A selection of T cell receptor beta chains follows, all from one sample in a study of human T cells and chemical hapten exposure. TCRdb re-called the RACE reads through MiXCR, storing one row per CDR3 protein. Of 80,000 to 100,000 distinct CDR3 sequences in the sample, about an eighth are singletons; the top ten hold over 2%. The sample consisted of whole blood, taken in connection with sensitization to the hapten diphenylcyclopropenone (DPC). These receptors were obtained from a woman in her 40s with alopecia areata. Some clones in this sample may be carry-over from other donors' samples. The CDR3 runs from the conserved cysteine through the conserved F or W. A D gene is named only where the DNA matches it firmly. The size entry is marked missing in some rows and otherwise reads once, few, many or a size class.

size,V,D,J,DNA,CDR3
few,TRBV6-2/TRBV6-3,TRBD1,TRBJ2-1,TGTGCCAGCAGTTACGAGGGGGCCCCCTACAATGAGCAGTTCTTC,CASSYEGAPYNEQFF
few,TRBV27,-,TRBJ2-2,TGTGCCAGCAGTTTATCTCCCACCGGGGAGCTGTTTTTT,CASSLSPTGELFF
-,TRBV9,-,TRBJ2-1,TGTGCCAGCAGCCCTTCGGGGAGAACGCAGTTCTTC,CASSPSGRTQFF
few,TRBV7-6,-,TRBJ2-3,TGTGCCAGCAGCTTACTGGACTCCTTCACAGATACGCAGTATTTT,CASSLLDSFTDTQYF
few,TRBV28,-,TRBJ1-6,TGTGCCAGCAGTTTGCAGCTCTCCTATAATTCACCCCTCCACTTT,CASSLQLSYNSPLHF
few,TRBV5-1,-,TRBJ1-2,TGCGCCAGCAGCTTCGCGGGGGCCGAATATGGCTACACCTTC,CASSFAGAEYGYTF
-,TRBV9,-,TRBJ1-1,TGTGCCAGCAGCGGGTGGAACACTGAAGCTTTCTTT,CASSGWNTEAFF
many,TRBV28,-,TRBJ1-1,TGTGCCAGCAGTTTATGGCCGCAAGGAGCTTTCTTT,CASSLWPQGAFF
-,TRBV29-1,-,TRBJ2-7,TGCAGCGTTGCAGGGGCGGGGTACGAGCAGTACTTC,CSVAGAGYEQYF
few,TRBV6-5,-,TRBJ2-7,TGTGCCAGCAGTGGTGACAGGCCCTCCTACGAGCAGTACTTC,CASSGDRPSYEQYF
-,TRBV6-6,-,TRBJ1-1,TGTGCCAGCAGTTACAAGATCAACACTGAAGCTTTCTTT,CASSYKINTEAFF
-,TRBV28,-,TRBJ2-5,TGTGCCAGCAGTGAGACAGGAGAGACCCAGTACTTC,CASSETGETQYF
many,TRBV4-2,TRBD2,TRBJ2-3,TGTGCCAGCAGCCAAGGAAGTAGCGGGAGCACAGATACGCAGTATTTT,CASSQGSSGSTDTQYF
-,TRBV9,-,TRBJ2-6,TGTGCCAGCAGCGTAGCTATCGATTCTGGGGCCAACGTCCTGACTTTC,CASSVAIDSGANVLTF
-,TRBV7-6,TRBD2,TRBJ2-3,TGTGCCAGCAGCTTAACTAGCGGGAGCCCAGATACGCAGTATTTT,CASSLTSGSPDTQYF
-,TRBV7-9,-,TRBJ2-7,TGTGCCAGCAGCTTAGAAGCGAACAGTCCGTACGAGCAGTACTTC,CASSLEANSPYEQYF
-,TRBV3-1,-,TRBJ2-4,TGTGCCAGCAGCCAAGAAGGGGCCGACCTACTAGCCAAAAACATTCAGTACTTC,CASSQEGADLLAKNIQYF
-,TRBV6-2/TRBV6-3,-,TRBJ2-1,TGTGCCAGCAGGGACTTAGGGGGAAATGAGCAGTTCTTC,CASRDLGGNEQFF
-,TRBV29-1,TRBD1,TRBJ2-7,TGCAGCGTTGTCCGGGACAGTACTTTCTGGGAGCAGTACTTC,CSVVRDSTFWEQYF
-,TRBV12-3/TRBV12-4,-,TRBJ2-3,TGTGCCAGCAGTGAACGGGACTGGTTCACAGATACGCAGTATTTT,CASSERDWFTDTQYF
few,TRBV21-1,-,TRBJ2-1,TGTGCCAGCAGCAAAGTTGGGGTTAGCGGGAGGGCCGCAGAAAATGAGCAGTTCTTC,CASSKVGVSGRAAENEQFF
few,TRBV28,TRBD1,TRBJ1-4,TGTGCCAGCAGTACCGATACCGGGACAGTTTCTGAAAAACTGTTTTTT,CASSTDTGTVSEKLFF
many,TRBV9,-,TRBJ2-5,TGTGCCAGCAGCGTAGGGGGTCAAGAGACCCAGTACTTC,CASSVGGQETQYF
many,TRBV3-1,-,TRBJ1-5,TGTGCCAGCAGCCAAGATGGCGTAGGAGGGGGTCAGCCCCAGCATTTT,CASSQDGVGGGQPQHF
-,TRBV24-1,-,TRBJ2-7,TGTGCCACCAGTGATTTGGCCCGACCCCACGAGCAGTACTTC,CATSDLARPHEQYF
many,TRBV11-3,-,TRBJ2-7,TGTGCCAGCAGCCCGCCACCGAGACAGGCCTCCTACGAGCAGTACTTC,CASSPPPRQASYEQYF
few,TRBV18,-,TRBJ1-2,TGTGCCAGCTCACCTAAAGAATATGGCTACACCTTC,CASSPKEYGYTF
-,TRBV2,TRBD2,TRBJ2-2,TGTGCCAGCCGGAGAACTAGCGGGGGAACCGGGGAGCTGTTTTTT,CASRRTSGGTGELFF
few,TRBV7-9,-,TRBJ1-1,TGTGCCAGCAGCGCAAGTGGAACCATGAACACTGAAGCTTTCTTT,CASSASGTMNTEAFF
few,TRBV6-6,TRBD2,TRBJ2-7,TGTGCCACCGGGACTAGACAGGACGAGCAGTACTTC,CATGTRQDEQYF
few,TRBV5-6,TRBD1,TRBJ2-7,TGTGCCAGCAGCTTGGACAGGGGGTACGAGCAGTACTTC,CASSLDRGYEQYF
-,TRBV5-1,TRBD2,TRBJ2-1,TGCGCCAGCAGCCAGGGACGAACTAGCGGCGCGAGCTCCTACAATGAGCAGTTCTTC,CASSQGRTSGASSYNEQFF
-,TRBV27,-,TRBJ2-7,TGTGCCAGCGTGGAGTCAGGGACCTACGAGCAGTACTTC,CASVESGTYEQYF
-,TRBV5-4,TRBD1,TRBJ1-6,TGTGCCAGCAGCTTGGGACAGGGGAATTCACCCCTCCACTTT,CASSLGQGNSPLHF
-,TRBV5-4,TRBD2,TRBJ2-2,TGTGCCAGCAGCTTGGGCGGGCTAGCGGGAGTAAGCGGGGAGCTGTTTTTT,CASSLGGLAGVSGELFF
-,TRBV7-9,-,TRBJ2-5,TGTGCCAGCAGACAAGAGACCCAGTACTTC,CASRQETQYF
-,TRBV7-9,-,TRBJ2-1,TGTGCCAGCAGCTTGGCAGGGAGCTACGGTGAGCAGTTCTTC,CASSLAGSYGEQFF
-,TRBV7-3,-,TRBJ2-1,TGTGCCAGCAGCTTAGGAGGAACCTACAATGAGCAGTTCTTC,CASSLGGTYNEQFF
-,TRBV20-1,TRBD2,TRBJ2-1,TGCAGTGCTGCCTCCGGGACTAGGCTAAATGAGCAGTTCTTC,CSAASGTRLNEQFF
-,TRBV29-1,-,TRBJ2-3,TGCAGCGTGGGCTATAGCACAGATACGCAGTATTTT,CSVGYSTDTQYF
-,TRBV7-2,TRBD2,TRBJ2-7,TGTGCCAGCCTCGGGTCCGGGACTAGCGGGTTATCCTACGAGCAGTACTTC,CASLGSGTSGLSYEQYF
many,TRBV7-6,-,TRBJ1-4,TGTGCCAGCAGCTTAGGTTTGGGCTCGAATGAAAAACTGTTTTTT,CASSLGLGSNEKLFF
few,TRBV2,-,TRBJ2-7,TGTGCCAGCAGTGAACTCGGGGACGAGCAGTACTTC,CASSELGDEQYF
-,TRBV20-1,-,TRBJ1-5,TGCAGTGCTTCCCGACCGAATCAGCCCCAGCATTTT,CSASRPNQPQHF
many,TRBV18,-,TRBJ2-5,TGTGCCAGCTCACCCGTTCGATGGGAGACCCAGTACTTC,CASSPVRWETQYF
-,TRBV20-1,-,TRBJ1-1,TGCAGTGCTCCCGGGGCTTGGATGAACACTGAAGCTTTCTTT,CSAPGAWMNTEAFF
few,TRBV6-5,TRBD1,TRBJ1-5,TGTGCCAGCAGCCCCAACGCAGGGGGGCCCCAGCATTTT,CASSPNAGGPQHF
-,TRBV19,-,TRBJ2-7,TGTGCCAGTAGTAAGGACGGAACCTACGAGCAGTACTTC,CASSKDGTYEQYF
many,TRBV6-5,TRBD2,TRBJ2-2,TGTGCCAGCAGCAGGGGACTAGCGTATACCGGGGAGCTGTTTTTT,CASSRGLAYTGELFF
-,TRBV9,-,TRBJ1-2,TGTGCCAGCAGCGTCGGGCCCGACTATGGCTACACCTTC,CASSVGPDYGYTF
few,TRBV5-5,TRBD1,TRBJ2-1,TGTGCCAGCAGCAGACAGGGACCGACCTACAATGAGCAGTTCTTC,CASSRQGPTYNEQFF
few,TRBV3-1,-,TRBJ2-3,TGTGCCAGCAGCCGAAACGGTGCGCAGTATTTT,CASSRNGAQYF
-,TRBV29-1,-,TRBJ1-5,TGCAGCGTTAGTGCCGGAGGGGTCGGACAGCCCCAGCATTTT,CSVSAGGVGQPQHF
-,TRBV20-1,TRBD2,TRBJ2-3,TGCAGTGCTCCAAGCGGGAGTGGGTCAGATACGCAGTATTTT,CSAPSGSGSDTQYF
-,TRBV5-1,TRBD1,TRBJ1-1,TGCGCCAGCAGACGGACAGGGAGTTTCGCTGAAGCTTTCTTT,CASRRTGSFAEAFF